Below are 6 T cell receptor beta chains sequenced from a single sample in a study of T cells in Graves' hyperthyroidism and ophthalmopathy (dated by TCRdb to between 2019 and 2020). Library generation was performed with multiplex PCR. These reads were obtained on an Illumina HiSeq 2000. TCR beta CDR3 regions were amplified from RNA transcripts. For the first round of RT-PCR on the TCR CDR3, the HTBI primer set was used together with the Qiagen OneStep RT-PCR kit. Clones were called with MiXCR by TCRdb after fastp trimmed the public reads at Q25, and only in-frame beta chains were retained. Each CDR3 protein gets just one entry, which takes the most common genes and DNA from the rows behind it. For this sample the table gives about 640,000 distinct CDR3 sequences, of which 20% were detected only once. In total, the top ten clones hold 30% to 40% of the sample. The sequencing sample was made of blood. Receptors originate from a man between 25 and 39 years old with Graves' ophthalmopathy.

This clonotype was counted at least ten times. J is TRBJ2-7 and V is TRBV5-1; D ambiguous. Germline V gene lookup returns CDR1 SGHRS and CDR2 YFSETQ. The V and J ends lost 2 bases and 3 bases respectively, with 9 bases between them. The CDR3 totals 13 residues. In DNA form, the CDR3 reads TGCGCCAGCAGCTTAGAGATTGGCTACGAGCAGTACTTC. Translating gives CASSLEIGYEQYF.

This chain connects TRBV6-4 to TRBJ2-3, with D perhaps being TRBD1 or TRBD2 (6 bases each). Trimming took off 0 bases at V and 1 base at J, with 14 bases between the two ends. CDR3 length equals 17 residues. Germline CDR1 is MRHNA and CDR2 is SNTAGT. In nucleotides, the CDR3 is TGTGCCAGCAGTGACTCGATTGGAGGGGGGCGCACAGATACGCAGTATTTT. It is translated as CASSDSIGGGRTDTQYF.

The chain couples TRBV7-9 to TRBJ2-3; D perhaps matches TRBD1 (5 bases). Trimming cost V 2 bases and J 5 bases, with 8 bases left between them. This CDR3 is 13 amino acids long. Germline values: CDR1 SEHNR, CDR2 FQNEAQ (reference sequence). The CDR3 is CASSLFDRDTQYF. Here the CDR3 DNA reads TGTGCCAGCAGCTTATTCGACAGAGATACGCAGTATTTT.

The chain uses TRBV29-1 and TRBJ2-2; D gene unclear. The V gene's germline CDR1 is SQVTM and CDR2 ANQGSEA. V shed 2 bases and J shed 8 bases, with 9 bases lying between them. The CDR3 has 12 residues. CDR3 bases: TGCAGCGTTGAATTGGGGTCGGGGGAGCTGTTTTTT. It encodes CSVELGSGELFF.

Only a few counts were recorded for this clonotype. The rearrangement uses TRBV28 and TRBJ1-1; D ambiguous. This CDR3 is 14 amino acids long. V lost 3 bases, J lost 2 bases, and 10 bases lay in between. Germline V gene data show CDR1 as MDHEN and CDR2 as SYDVKM. DNA of the CDR3: TGTGCCAGCAGTTTTGCACGATTTAACACTGAAGCTTTCTTT. Translation gives CASSFARFNTEAFF.

The rearrangement uses TRBV6-1 and TRBJ1-3; 10 nucleotides match TRBD1. The V gene end was trimmed by 5 bases and the J gene end by 4 bases; junction bases not matched to a gene: 5. The CDR3 length is 15 residues. Per the germline V gene, CDR1 is MNHNS and CDR2 is SASEGT. CDR3 amino acids: CASSKGQGVGNTIYF. CDR3 sequence (DNA): TGTGCCAGCAGTAAAGGACAGGGGGTCGGAAACACCATATATTTT.